The rows below give T cell receptor beta chains drawn from one sample of a study of shared clonotypes between healthy human individuals. TCRdb keeps only in-frame clones here, not all; method: immunoSEQ multiplex PCR. The sample includes 950,000 to 1,100,000 clones, around 78% of them seen just once. Sequenced material: memory CD4+ T cells from PBMCs. The origin of the receptors is a young man in good health. Some clones in this sample may be carry-over from other donors' samples. The CDR3 runs from the conserved cysteine through the conserved F or W. Fields, in order: V gene, D gene, clone size, J gene, CDR3 protein, CDR3 DNA. The D gene is left open where the match is weak. Expanded clones are given a class, and other clones once, few, many or no size at all.

V: TRBV4-1
D: .
size: .
J: TRBJ2-1
CDR3: CASSQEGSVVDEQFF
DNA: TGCGCCAGCAGCCAAGAAGGGTCGGTTGTGGATGAGCAGTTCTTC

V: TRBV5-1
D: TRBD2
size: many
J: TRBJ2-7
CDR3: CASSPSGLRSYEQYF
DNA: TGCGCCAGCAGCCCATCGGGACTACGATCCTACGAGCAGTACTTC

V: TRBV28
D: TRBD2
size: .
J: TRBJ2-1
CDR3: CASTRAGDRNEQFF
DNA: TGTGCCAGCACCCGAGCGGGGGACCGCAATGAGCAGTTCTTC

V: TRBV5-4
D: TRBD2
size: .
J: TRBJ2-5
CDR3: CASSSRGRPRETQYF
DNA: TGTGCCAGCAGCTCGCGCGGGAGGCCTAGGGAGACCCAGTACTTC

V: TRBV5-1
D: .
size: few
J: TRBJ1-1
CDR3: CASSLALGLMTEAFF
DNA: TGCGCCAGCAGCTTGGCTTTGGGTTTGATGACTGAAGCTTTCTTT

V: TRBV28
D: .
size: .
J: TRBJ2-7
CDR3: CASSLDSSPYEQYF
DNA: TGTGCCAGCAGTTTGGACAGTTCCCCCTACGAGCAGTACTTC

V: TRBV5-5
D: TRBD1
size: few
J: TRBJ2-5
CDR3: CASSLDRDRETQYF
DNA: TGTGCCAGCAGCTTGGACAGGGACAGAGAGACCCAGTACTTC

V: TRBV28
D: .
size: .
J: TRBJ2-5
CDR3: CASSESGVEETQYF
DNA: TGTGCCAGCAGCGAATCAGGGGTCGAAGAGACCCAGTACTTC

V: TRBV29-1
D: TRBD1
size: .
J: TRBJ2-7
CDR3: CSVGGTGPYEQYF
DNA: TGCAGCGTTGGAGGGACAGGGCCCTACGAGCAGTACTTC

V: TRBV28
D: .
size: .
J: TRBJ2-3
CDR3: CASSRLGGQSDTQYF
DNA: TGTGCCAGCAGTCGACTTGGGGGGCAATCAGATACGCAGTATTTT

V: TRBV28
D: TRBD2
size: .
J: TRBJ2-1
CDR3: CASSPSGLAGQNEQFF
DNA: TGTGCCAGCAGTCCATCCGGACTAGCGGGCCAAAATGAGCAGTTCTTC

V: TRBV11-3
D: .
size: .
J: TRBJ2-7
CDR3: CASSLGRDEQYF
DNA: TGTGCCAGCAGCTTAGGCAGGGACGAGCAGTACTTC

V: TRBV29-1
D: .
size: many
J: TRBJ2-3
CDR3: CSVDNGISTDTQYF
DNA: TGCAGCGTTGATAACGGAATCAGCACAGATACGCAGTATTTT

V: TRBV18
D: TRBD1
size: .
J: TRBJ1-2
CDR3: CASSNTGVPNYGYTF
DNA: TGTGCCAGCTCAAACACAGGGGTTCCTAACTATGGCTACACCTTC